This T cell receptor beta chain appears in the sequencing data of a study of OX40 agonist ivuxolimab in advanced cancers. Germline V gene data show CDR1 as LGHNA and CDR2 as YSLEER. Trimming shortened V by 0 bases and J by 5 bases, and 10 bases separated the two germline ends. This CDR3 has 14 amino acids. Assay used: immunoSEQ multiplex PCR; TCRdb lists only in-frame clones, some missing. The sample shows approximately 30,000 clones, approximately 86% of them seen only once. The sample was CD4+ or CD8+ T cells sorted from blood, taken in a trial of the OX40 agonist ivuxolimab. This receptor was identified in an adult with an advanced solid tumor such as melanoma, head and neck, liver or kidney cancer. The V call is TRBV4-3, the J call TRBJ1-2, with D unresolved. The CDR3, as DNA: TGCGCCAGCAGCCAAGATGGTTCAGAGTATGGCTACACCTTC. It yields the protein CASSQDGSEYGYTF.